The entry that follows covers one TCR beta chain sequence. Its matching antigen is unknown. These data originate in a study of cytomegalovirus exposure and HLA in healthy donors. In the study overall: Earlier results showed roughly 120 million unique TCR beta sequences derived from some 190 million T cells.

General study results and limits: There was a cluster of highly shared sequence variants that was likely a sequencing artifact.

It was with 60 Vbeta and 13 Jbeta primers that the PCR ran. Some clones are missing from TCRdb's copy, which holds only in-frame ones; the method was immunoSEQ multiplex PCR. The sample has roughly 290,000 clones; approximately 80% are singletons. V was pared by 8 bases and J by 5 bases, with 9 bases between. Germline CDR1 and CDR2: MNHEY and SVGAGI. The CDR3 is made up of 11 amino acids. Sequencing was done on a sample of PBMCs. The V call is TRBV6-5, the J call TRBJ1-1; D might be TRBD1 (5 bases). The TCR originated in a girl aged 2-10 years in good health and CMV-seronegative. For the CDR3, the DNA is TGTGCCAGCCTCGGGGGGACTGAAGCTTTCTTT. The encoded protein is CASLGGTEAFF.